Included here is one T cell receptor (beta chain) sequence, with context. Per the original methods: Estimates of nucleated cell counts were drawn from the amplification of reference gene primers. The data were produced by immunoSEQ multiplex PCR, yet TCRdb's version contains in-frame clones alone and is incomplete. V and J calls and clone size are those listed in that table; D and trimming were worked out from the DNA. The sample lists around 64,000 clones, around 80% seen once, with about 3.3% in the top ten. The sample comes from a study of blood T cell repertoires in COVID-19. As for the study in general: T cells, B-cell-depleted T cells, or PBMCs provided the cDNA or gDNA that served as material.

The V gene's germline CDR1 is SNHLY and CDR2 FYNNEI. V lost 5 bases to trimming and J lost 4 bases, with 12 bases between them. The CDR3 spans 14 residues. The sample comprised peripheral blood. The sequence was obtained from a man in his 60s with acute or convalescent COVID-19. This chain uses TRBV2 with TRBJ1-3; a possible D gene is TRBD1 (5 bases). The CDR3, as DNA: TGTGCCAGCAGTCGGGGGGTAGGCGGAAACACCATATATTTT. Protein sequence: CASSRGVGGNTIYF.